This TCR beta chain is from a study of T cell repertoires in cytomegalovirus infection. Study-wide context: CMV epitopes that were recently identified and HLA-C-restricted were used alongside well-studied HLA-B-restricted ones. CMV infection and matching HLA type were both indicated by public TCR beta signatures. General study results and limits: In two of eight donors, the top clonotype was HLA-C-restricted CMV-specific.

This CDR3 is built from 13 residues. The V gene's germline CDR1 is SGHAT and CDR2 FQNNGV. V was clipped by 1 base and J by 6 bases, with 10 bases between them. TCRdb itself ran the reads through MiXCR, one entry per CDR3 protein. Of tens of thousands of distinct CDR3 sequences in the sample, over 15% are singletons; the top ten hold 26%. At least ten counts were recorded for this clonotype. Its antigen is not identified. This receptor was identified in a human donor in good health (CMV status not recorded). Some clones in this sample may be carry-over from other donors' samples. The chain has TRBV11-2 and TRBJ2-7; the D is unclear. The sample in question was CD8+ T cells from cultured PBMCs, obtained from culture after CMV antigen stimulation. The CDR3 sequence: CASSLGPSGEQYF. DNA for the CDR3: TGTGCCAGCAGCTTAGGGCCCTCAGGCGAGCAGTACTTC.